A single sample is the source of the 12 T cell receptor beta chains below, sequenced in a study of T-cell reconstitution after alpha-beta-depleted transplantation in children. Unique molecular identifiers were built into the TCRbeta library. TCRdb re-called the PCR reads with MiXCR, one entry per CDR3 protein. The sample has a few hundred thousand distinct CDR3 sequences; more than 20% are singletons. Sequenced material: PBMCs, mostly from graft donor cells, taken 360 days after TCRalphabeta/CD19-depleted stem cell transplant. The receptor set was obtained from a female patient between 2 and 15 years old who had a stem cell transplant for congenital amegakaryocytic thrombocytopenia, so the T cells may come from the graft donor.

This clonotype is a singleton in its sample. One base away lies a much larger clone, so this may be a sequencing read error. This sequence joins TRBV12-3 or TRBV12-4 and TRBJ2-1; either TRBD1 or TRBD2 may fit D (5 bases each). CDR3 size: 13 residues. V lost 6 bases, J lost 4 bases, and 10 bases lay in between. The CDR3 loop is CASRQEEYNEQFF. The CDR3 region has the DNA TGTGCCAGCAGACAGGAGGAGTACAATGAGCAGTTCTTC.

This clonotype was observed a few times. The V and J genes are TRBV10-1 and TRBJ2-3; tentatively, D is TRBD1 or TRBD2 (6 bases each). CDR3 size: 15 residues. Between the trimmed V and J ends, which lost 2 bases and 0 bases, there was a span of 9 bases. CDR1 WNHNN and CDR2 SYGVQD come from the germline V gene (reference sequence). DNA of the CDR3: TGCGCCAGCAGTGAGACAGGGACTAGCACAGATACGCAGTATTTT. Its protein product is CASSETGTSTDTQYF.

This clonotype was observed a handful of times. CDR3 amino acids: CATSDWTENYGYTF. CDR3 in DNA: TGTGCCACCAGCGACTGGACAGAAAACTATGGCTACACCTTC. This sequence joins TRBV24-1 and TRBJ1-2; TRBD1 is a possible D gene (6 bases). V lost 7 bases, J lost 2 bases, and 13 bases lay in between. The V gene's germline CDR1 is KGHDR and CDR2 SFDVKD. This CDR3 region has 14 residues.

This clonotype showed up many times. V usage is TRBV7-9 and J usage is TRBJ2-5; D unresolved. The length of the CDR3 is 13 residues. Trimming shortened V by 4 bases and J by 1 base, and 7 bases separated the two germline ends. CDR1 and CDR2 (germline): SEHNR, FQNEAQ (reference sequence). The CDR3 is CASSSPLQETQYF. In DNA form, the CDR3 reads TGTGCCAGCAGCTCACCACTCCAAGAGACCCAGTACTTC.

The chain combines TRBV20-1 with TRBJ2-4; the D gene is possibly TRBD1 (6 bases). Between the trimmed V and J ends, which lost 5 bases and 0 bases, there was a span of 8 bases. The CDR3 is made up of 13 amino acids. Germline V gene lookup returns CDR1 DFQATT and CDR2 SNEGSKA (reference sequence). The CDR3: CSAVDRAKNIQYF. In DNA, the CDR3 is TGCAGTGCTGTGGACAGAGCCAAAAACATTCAGTACTTC.

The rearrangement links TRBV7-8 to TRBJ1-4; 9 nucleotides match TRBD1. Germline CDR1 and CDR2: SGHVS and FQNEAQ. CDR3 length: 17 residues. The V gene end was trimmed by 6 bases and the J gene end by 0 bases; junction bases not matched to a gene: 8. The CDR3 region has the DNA TGTGCCAGCAGACCTGGGACAGGGACTGCAACTAATGAAAAACTGTTTTTT. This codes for CASRPGTGTATNEKLFF.

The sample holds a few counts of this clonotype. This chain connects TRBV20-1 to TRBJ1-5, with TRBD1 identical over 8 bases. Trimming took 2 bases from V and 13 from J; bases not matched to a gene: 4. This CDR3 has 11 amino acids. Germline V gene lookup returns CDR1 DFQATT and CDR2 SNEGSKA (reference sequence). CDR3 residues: CSARRRTGQHF. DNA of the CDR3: TGCAGTGCTAGACGCCGGACAGGGCAGCATTTT.

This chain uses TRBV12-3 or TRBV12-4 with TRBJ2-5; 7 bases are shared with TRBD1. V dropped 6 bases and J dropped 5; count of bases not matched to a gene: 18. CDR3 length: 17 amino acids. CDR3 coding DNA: TGTGCCAGCAGCGATTGGGACAGAGAACCCCTCGGGGAGACCCAGTACTTC. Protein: CASSDWDREPLGETQYF.

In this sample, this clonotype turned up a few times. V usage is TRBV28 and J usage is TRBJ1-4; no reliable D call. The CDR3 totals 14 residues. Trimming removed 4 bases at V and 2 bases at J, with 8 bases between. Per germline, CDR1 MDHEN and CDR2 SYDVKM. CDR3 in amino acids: CASSSSTTNEKLFF. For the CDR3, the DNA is TGTGCCAGCAGTTCATCGACCACTAATGAAAAACTGTTTTTT.

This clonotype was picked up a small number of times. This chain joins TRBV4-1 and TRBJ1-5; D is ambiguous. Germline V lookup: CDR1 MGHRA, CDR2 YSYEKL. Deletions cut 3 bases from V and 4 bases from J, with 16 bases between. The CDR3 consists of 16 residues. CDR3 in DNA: TGCGCCAGCAGCCAGGCACCGCGGGGAAAGAATCAGCCCCAGCATTTT. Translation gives CASSQAPRGKNQPQHF.

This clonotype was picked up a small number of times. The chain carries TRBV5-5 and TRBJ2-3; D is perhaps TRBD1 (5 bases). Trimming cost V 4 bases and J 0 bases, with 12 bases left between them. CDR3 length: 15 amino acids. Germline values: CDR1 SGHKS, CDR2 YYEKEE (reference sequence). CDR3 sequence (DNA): TGTGCCAGCAGCCTCTATGACAGTAGCACAGATACGCAGTATTTT. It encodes CASSLYDSSTDTQYF.

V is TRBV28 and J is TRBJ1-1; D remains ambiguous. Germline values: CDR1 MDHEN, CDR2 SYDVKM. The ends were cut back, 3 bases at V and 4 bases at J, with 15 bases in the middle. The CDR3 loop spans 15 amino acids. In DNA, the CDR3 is TGTGCCAGCAGTTTCTTAGGGCGCATGGGCACTGAAGCTTTCTTT. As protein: CASSFLGRMGTEAFF.